This is a list of T cell receptor beta chains from one sample in a study of T cell responses to AZD1222 COVID-19 vaccine. TCRdb's table, derived via immunoSEQ multiplex PCR, lists solely in-frame clones and lacks some. Of about 110,000 clones in the sample, approximately 90% were seen once. The sample consisted of peripheral blood, taken 28 days after the second AZD1222 dose. Every receptor here comes from an adult who received the AZD1222 COVID-19 vaccine. Both conserved end residues are part of each CDR3. A D gene is named only where the DNA matches it firmly.

V: TRBV28; J: TRBJ2-7; D: NA; CDR3: CASRRAPPGYEQYF; DNA: TGTGCCAGCAGAAGGGCACCACCCGGCTACGAGCAGTACTTC
V: TRBV5-5; J: TRBJ2-5; D: NA; CDR3: CASSLEGLQETQYF; DNA: TGTGCCAGCAGCTTGGAGGGACTCCAAGAGACCCAGTACTTC
V: TRBV28; J: TRBJ2-7; D: NA; CDR3: CASSTYYEQYF; DNA: TGTGCCAGCAGTACCTACTACGAGCAGTACTTC
V: TRBV25-1; J: TRBJ1-1; D: TRBD1; CDR3: CASGETGTLNTEAFF; DNA: TGTGCCAGCGGGGAGACAGGGACTTTGAACACTGAAGCTTTCTTT
V: TRBV27; J: TRBJ2-5; D: NA; CDR3: CASSLIAGTQYF; DNA: TGTGCCAGCAGTTTAATAGCTGGGACCCAGTACTTC
V: TRBV28; J: TRBJ1-2; D: NA; CDR3: CASSSRQPYGYTF; DNA: TGTGCCAGCAGTTCAAGACAGCCCTATGGCTACACCTTC
V: TRBV7-8; J: TRBJ1-3; D: NA; CDR3: CASSAGSSGNTIYF; DNA: TGTGCCAGCTCGGCAGGGTCCTCTGGAAACACCATATATTTT
V: TRBV29-1; J: TRBJ2-5; D: NA; CDR3: CSVEHIQETQYF; DNA: TGCAGCGTTGAGCACATTCAGGAGACCCAGTACTTC
V: TRBV12-3/TRBV12-4; J: TRBJ1-2; D: NA; CDR3: CASSPTDNYGYTF; DNA: TGTGCCAGCAGTCCGACAGATAACTATGGCTACACCTTC
V: TRBV7-9; J: TRBJ2-3; D: NA; CDR3: CASSFFDGPDTQYF; DNA: TGTGCCAGCAGCTTTTTCGATGGCCCAGATACGCAGTATTTT
V: TRBV5-1; J: TRBJ2-2; D: NA; CDR3: CASSNGGAITGELFF; DNA: TGCGCCAGCAGCAATGGGGGGGCGATCACCGGGGAGCTGTTTTTT
V: TRBV7-6; J: TRBJ2-1; D: TRBD2; CDR3: CASSFGGSSYNEQFF; DNA: TGTGCCAGCAGCTTTGGCGGGAGTTCCTACAATGAGCAGTTCTTC
V: TRBV5-1; J: TRBJ1-6; D: NA; CDR3: CASSPQGGWNSPLHF; DNA: TGCGCCAGCAGCCCACAGGGAGGGTGGAATTCACCCCTCCACTTT
V: TRBV7-9; J: TRBJ1-1; D: NA; CDR3: CASSRVNTEAFF; DNA: TGTGCCAGCAGCCGGGTGAACACTGAAGCTTTCTTT